One and the same sample provided the 14 T cell receptor beta chains below, sequenced in a study of patients and donors after allogeneic stem cell transplantation. TCRdb reanalysed the RT-PCR reads using MiXCR and keeps one entry per CDR3 protein. The repertoire holds some 200,000 distinct CDR3 sequences, with around 41% as singletons. The specimen was blood, either unsorted or a sorted T cell fraction (not recorded which). These receptors came from a human donor who was either an allogeneic HSCT recipient or a stem cell or donor lymphocyte infusion donor (not recorded which). It is not recorded whose cells these are; they may come from a transplant donor.

This clonotype was counted at least ten times. The rearrangement uses TRBV5-1 and TRBJ1-1, with D perhaps matching TRBD1 (6 bases). The V end lost 1 base, the J end lost 2 bases, and 15 bases lay between the germline ends. Germline V gives CDR1 SGHRS, CDR2 YFSETQ. The CDR3 runs 16 residues. The CDR3 nucleotides are TGCGCCAGCAGCTTGAGGGCGGGGACACCTAACACTGAAGCTTTCTTT. It is translated as CASSLRAGTPNTEAFF.

This chain links TRBV19 with TRBJ1-2, with 9 bases matching TRBD1. The CDR3 loop spans 16 amino acids. The germline V gene has CDR1 LNHDA and CDR2 SQIVND (reference sequence). V gave up 5 bases and J gave up 5 bases; unmatched junction bases: 12. In DNA form, the CDR3 reads TGTGCCAGTAGTGCCCCGGGACAGGGAGATACGTATGGCTACACCTTC. This sequence encodes CASSAPGQGDTYGYTF.

The chain joins TRBV3-1 to TRBJ1-2; D uncertain. CDR3 size: 12 residues. CDR1 LGHDT and CDR2 YNNKEL come from the germline V gene (reference sequence). V was shortened by 4 bases and J by 4 bases, with 7 bases between the two germline ends. The CDR3 sequence is CASSRAGYGYTF. The CDR3 coding sequence is TGTGCCAGCAGCCGGGCAGGCTATGGCTACACCTTC.

The sample holds a few counts of this clonotype. The rearrangement uses TRBV7-9 and TRBJ1-2; D gene ambiguous. CDR1 is SEHNR, CDR2 FQNEAQ, per germline (reference sequence). The CDR3 sequence is 14 residues long. V gave up 11 bases and J gave up 0 bases, with 16 bases separating them. CDR3 protein: CAPSFPRSNYGYTF. The CDR3 DNA reads as TGTGCCCCCAGCTTCCCAAGGTCTAACTATGGCTACACCTTC.

This clonotype has more than one count but fewer than ten. In nucleotides, the CDR3 is TGTGCCAGCAGTTTCGGGCTGGGAAACACCATATATTTT. Its protein product is CASSFGLGNTIYF. The rearrangement uses TRBV12-3 or TRBV12-4 and TRBJ1-3; D remains unclear. The ends were cut back, 3 bases at V and 4 bases at J, with 7 bases in the middle. This CDR3 region has 13 residues.

The chain uses TRBV4-1 and TRBJ1-1; D remains ambiguous. Germline assignment: CDR1 MGHRA and CDR2 YSYEKL. V lost 1 base, J lost 7 bases, and 7 bases lay in between. The CDR3 runs 12 residues. The CDR3 sequence: CASSQADGEAFF. Here the CDR3 DNA reads TGCGCCAGCAGCCAAGCGGACGGTGAAGCTTTCTTT.

CDR3 bases: TGTGCCAGCAGCTTGTCGACGGGCGAGCAGTACTTC. It is translated as CASSLSTGEQYF. V gene TRBV5-6 combines with J gene TRBJ2-7; no firm D call. CDR3 length equals 12 residues. The germline V and J ends were trimmed by 1 base and 6 bases, with 8 bases remaining between them. Germline values: CDR1 SGHDT, CDR2 YYEEEE. Drawing the rest from reference TRBV5-6 and TRBJ2-7, the complete variable domain is DAGVTQSPTHLIKTRGQQVTLRCSPKSGHDTVSWYQQALGQGPQFIFQYYEEEERQRGNFPDRFSGHQFPNYSSELNVNALLLGDSALYLCASSLSTGEQYFGPGTRLTVT.

This clonotype was counted a few times. J is TRBJ1-4 and V is TRBV9, with no clear D. Germline CDR1 is SGDLS and CDR2 is YYNGEE. The CDR3 is 14 residues long. Trimming took off 1 base at V and 0 bases at J, with 4 bases between the two ends. The CDR3 reads CASSVSSTNEKLFF. Written as DNA, the CDR3 is TGTGCCAGCAGCGTAAGCTCAACTAATGAAAAACTGTTTTTT.

This clonotype occurred a few times. The chain couples TRBV7-2 to TRBJ2-1; 11 bases line up with TRBD2. The CDR3 totals 18 residues. Per the germline V gene, CDR1 is SGHTA and CDR2 is FQGNSA. V lost 5 bases to trimming and J lost 0 bases; unmatched junction nucleotides: 9. The CDR3 DNA reads TGTGCCAGCAGCCGGGTGGGGACTAGCGGACCCTCCTACAATGAGCAGTTCTTC. As protein: CASSRVGTSGPSYNEQFF.

The chain couples TRBV29-1 to TRBJ1-2; no definite D call. The V and J ends lost 7 bases and 5 bases respectively, with 17 bases between them. CDR1 and CDR2 from the germline V gene are SQVTM and ANQGSEA. The CDR3 has 13 residues. CDR3 nucleotides: TGCAGCGCAACTGATCCCGACTGGTATGGCTACACCTTC. Translation gives CSATDPDWYGYTF.

V usage is TRBV18 and J usage is TRBJ1-2; the D is unclear. The ends were cut back, 3 bases at V and 5 bases at J, with 13 bases in the middle. Germline CDR1 KGHSH, CDR2 LQKENI. The CDR3 is 14 amino acids. CDR3 protein: CASSPLPEAYGYTF. CDR3 nucleotides: TGTGCCAGCTCACCTCTCCCCGAAGCGTATGGCTACACCTTC.

Only a few counts were recorded for this clonotype. The chain links TRBV5-1 to TRBJ2-3; 7 bases match TRBD2. There are 14 residues in the CDR3. Germline V gives CDR1 SGHRS, CDR2 YFSETQ. Germline trimming cut 4 bases from V and 6 bases from J; bases unmatched to any gene: 8. CDR3 coding DNA: TGCGCCAGCAGCCCGGGACTAAATCAGGATACGCAGTATTTT. This codes for CASSPGLNQDTQYF.

V gene TRBV5-1 combines with J gene TRBJ1-1; unclear D gene. There are 12 residues in the CDR3. Trimming took 0 bases from V and 7 from J, leaving 7 bases between them. Germline lookup yields CDR1 SGHRS and CDR2 YFSETQ. CDR3 nucleotides: TGCGCCAGCAGCTTGGAGCCAAATGAAGCTTTCTTT. It translates to CASSLEPNEAFF.

The chain links TRBV10-2 to TRBJ2-1; 11 positions match TRBD2. The V and J ends lost 7 bases and 6 bases, in that order; junction bases with no gene match: 2. The CDR3 extends over 13 amino acids. Germline assignment: CDR1 WSHSY and CDR2 SAAADI. This chain's CDR3 is CASMTSGVNEQFF. Written as DNA, the CDR3 is TGCGCCAGCATGACTAGCGGGGTCAATGAGCAGTTCTTC.